This T cell receptor (beta chain) was sequenced during a study of shared clonotypes between healthy human individuals. CDR1 is SGHRS, CDR2 YFSETQ, per germline. Between the trimmed V and J ends, which lost 0 bases and 6 bases, there was a span of 7 bases. The CDR3 is made up of 12 amino acids. Study results and caveats: The sampled material consisted only of blood, and tissue repertoires are likely to differ.

The assay was immunoSEQ multiplex PCR, and TCRdb's table has in-frame clones only and misses some. The table shows some 2.1 million clones, with about 95% occurring only once. This clone was detected only a few times. No antigen is known for it. The same CDR3 can be traced to other DNA sequences in this sample. Source material: naive CD4+ T cells sorted from blood. Subset described: CD45RA+ positively selected. The sequence was obtained from a man between 18 and 35 years old in good health. The chain joins TRBV5-1 to TRBJ2-7; no definite D call. CDR3 loop: CASSLEIGEQYF. CDR3 coding DNA: TGCGCCAGCAGCTTGGAAATAGGCGAGCAGTACTTC.